Below, one T cell receptor (beta chain) is given with its context. This clone's antigen is unknown. Base qualities are missing; no much larger clone stands one base away. The method behind the library was the immunoSEQ multiplex PCR assay. For the multiplex PCR, a mixture combining 60 forward primers for TCR Vbeta segments and 13 reverse primers for TCR Jbeta segments was used. The CDR3 region of rearranged TCR beta genes was amplified from genomic DNA with a multiplex PCR assay. The amplified TCR beta libraries were sequenced on the Illumina HiSeq System as 87-base-pair reads. Per the source publication's procedure: A later analysis tallied tens of millions of unique TCR beta chains across the approximately 670 repertoires, and about 12 million of those chains were shared by two or more donors. Raw reads were error-corrected and collapsed into unique sequences by a nearest-neighbor algorithm in which closely related sequences were merged to remove PCR and sequencing errors. To assign V, D and J gene segments, CDR3 sequences were aligned to IMGT reference sequences. For a sequence to be retained, at least a six-nucleotide match to both a V gene segment and a J gene segment was required. A rearrangement counted as productive if the CDR3 had no stop codons and remained in frame with V and J, and every other rearrangement counted as non-productive. CDR3 was defined according to IMGT convention as the region running from the second conserved V-encoded cysteine to the conserved J-encoded phenylalanine. Sequences without an unambiguous match to a single V gene segment were excluded from the earlier analysis of 450 to 650 of the donors. In an earlier analysis of some 590 of the donors, a V segment was called functional when productive rearrangements were above 56.7%, and segregating when the standard deviation between donors exceeded 5%. A statistical classification framework was built to diagnose cytomegalovirus status from the catalog of TCR beta chain sequences. In a later analysis, TCR nucleotide sequences were compared against IMGT/GENE-DB human TR gene sequences so that V and J genes could be assigned. A later analysis assigned CDR3 sequences and most-parsimonious VDJ recombination scenarios with the TCRdist pipeline. In a later analysis, every TCR beta chain was defined by the combination of its CDR3 amino acid sequence and its V-gene family, and reads without a unique V-gene family were dropped. In a later analysis, fewer than 600 highly shared, low-generation-probability nucleotide sequences were removed to address suspected cross-contamination and a sequencing artifact. A later analysis calculated a clonal expansion index for each public chain from normalized within-repertoire ranks of inferred template counts. A later analysis computed generation probabilities with a VDJ recombination model fitted to out-of-frame rearrangements, and checked the results against IGoR. Hypergeometric tests were used in a later analysis to score TCR-TCR, TCR-HLA and TCR-CMV co-occurrence, with a repertoire-size bias correction applied to the TCR pairs. False discovery rates were estimated in a later analysis by permuting HLA or CMV assignments 20 times. In a later analysis, co-occurring TCRs were grouped using DBSCAN, with TCRdist sequence similarity added in when clustering inside HLA-allele-positive subsets. Repertoires with fewer than 30,000 or more than 120,000 public chains were left out of co-occurrence clustering, as were four to six repertoires with anomalous nucleotide sharing. TCRdb holds this immuneACCESS table with in-frame rearrangements only. Some clones are missing; in checked studies, unresolved V genes explain under half, and the rest has no known cause. The DNA was the basis for D and trimming; V, J and clone size are from that table. This sample lists some 140,000 clones; around 80% were detected once. Around 4.8% of the sample comes from the top ten.

These data are taken from a study of cytomegalovirus exposure and HLA in healthy donors (dated by TCRdb to about 2017). Background for the entire study: An earlier analysis of about 530 of the donors reported 276 Gb of sequence data and 90 million to 120 million unique TCR beta sequences obtained from about 179 million T cells. A later analysis re-examined previously published TCR beta repertoires from more than 650 donors and added high-resolution HLA genotyping to investigate patterns of TCR occurrence. In addition to the first cohort of roughly 700 subjects, a separate validation cohort of approximately 130 different subjects was used. The T cell repertoires of some 670 subjects were profiled by immunosequencing and related to cytomegalovirus serostatus. The number of typed donors differed by locus: about 620-640 for A, B, C, DRB1 and DQB1; 500 to 550 for DQA1; roughly 600 for DPA1; and approximately 450 for DPB1. High-throughput TCR immunosequencing, statistical association of individual TCRs with disease status, and machine learning were combined to predict cytomegalovirus infection status. An early release that covered some 630 HLA-typed donors contained approximately 320 gigabases of sequencing data and approximately 85 million unique TCR sequences. Of the 300 to 450 genotyped donors, approximately 80% fell in the genetic ancestry cluster associated with self-reported Caucasian donors. Roughly 5 DR-DQ haplotypes were treated as single units for association and clustering because of strong linkage in the cohort. To decide whether each TCR beta V gene segment behaved as functional or pseudogenic, an earlier analysis of several hundred of the donors relied on high-throughput TCR beta sequencing. The later analysis used no new phenotypic data to find candidate immune exposures, relying instead on TCR beta sequences and their occurrence across donors. Donor age, sex, ethnicity and CMV serostatus were collected together with the repertoire data. Among roughly 370 genotyped donors of the cohort, an average of approximately 240,000 unique TCR beta nucleotide sequences were sequenced per donor, 15% to 20% of them non-productive. All discovery cohort repertoires had been generated using a single sequencing platform. A later genetic analysis used genome-wide SNP genotypes for about 60% of the roughly 670 donors, treating that subset as a discovery cohort. Class I and class II HLA loci were covered by the typing at four-digit resolution. The study aimed to test whether cataloging public T cell receptors could reveal signatures of past pathogen exposure.

In total, roughly 710 healthy bone marrow donors made up the cohort. All cohort members were sampled while nominally healthy, although unrecorded immune exposures were likely present. Of the approximately 610 cohort members, approximately 280 had positive CMV serostatus and 350 to 400 had negative CMV serostatus, and CMV serostatus was not recorded for the donor. Every donor gave a peripheral blood sample, and the peripheral blood mononuclear cells from that sample were used for TCR beta sequencing. Genomic DNA was extracted from the blood cell samples with the Qiagen DNeasy Blood Extraction Kit. What the research found in general, with its limitations: Because HLA typing was missing for some donors at each locus, association tests included only the typed subset. According to a later analysis, TCR association rates differed among HLA loci, with DRB1 alleles showing the most associated TCRs and HLA-C alleles showing the fewest. Most TCR sequences were observed very rarely across donors, whereas some public TCRs were present in many individuals. Strong co-occurrence of HLA alleles, especially DR and DQ, made assigning TCR associations to individual alleles difficult. A cluster of highly shared sequence variants was judged likely to represent a technical artifact of the sequencing pipeline. The presence/absence analyses assumed that sequencing depth was roughly uniform across donors, and that assumption may not be true. Linkage disequilibrium might explain the correlated functional status among segregating V segments, but an unknown experimental factor could not be excluded. For the cohort, immune exposure information was limited to CMV serostatus. The earlier analysis of approximately 590 of the donors excluded roughly 17 rarely observed V segments, including chromosome 9 orphons, because counts were too low. A total of roughly 160 TCR beta chains were listed by the study as associated with cytomegalovirus. In a later genetic analysis, fewer N-insertions in productive TCRs were reported among donors in an Asian-associated ancestry cluster than the roughly 700-donor mean. In an earlier analysis of approximately 600 of the donors, most TCR beta V segments were observed in productive rearrangements about 90% or about 30% of the time, broadly matching IMGT annotations. According to a later analysis, parvovirus B19, influenza, CMV and Epstein-Barr virus appeared linked to several top co-occurrence clusters. A later analysis found that HLA-associated TCR beta chains were more clonally expanded and had lower generation probabilities than equally common non-associated chains. A later genetic analysis associated a missense DCLRE1C variant with V-gene and J-gene trimming of TCR beta chains, and an independent cohort replicated the association. In a later analysis, most CMV-associated TCR beta chains were found to appear HLA-restricted, with HLA associations seemingly driven largely by CMV exposure. A further reported finding was that TCR beta sequences accurately predicted the HLA-A and HLA-B alleles for most subjects in the first cohort. The cohort was sequenced for TCR beta chains only, and without alpha or paired-chain data the features that could be detected were limited. A later analysis associated 15,000 to 20,000 TCR beta sequences with specific HLA alleles at a false discovery rate of 0.05. Because the 87-base-pair reads could not distinguish some IMGT-functional V segments, including TRBV6-2 and TRBV6-3, those segments were excluded. Cytomegalovirus status was reported to be diagnosed by the classifier with high specificity and sensitivity in both the original and validation cohorts. According to the authors, the approach could potentially be generalized to other disease states and immunological phenotypes. Three of the identified cytomegalovirus-associated TCR beta chains were confirmed in vitro to be specific for cytomegalovirus antigens.

The germline V gene (reference sequence) specifies LNHDA as CDR1 and SQIVND as CDR2. Here V drops 3 bases and J drops 5 bases, and the junction holds 5 bases not matched to any gene. Its CDR3 holds 16 amino acids, cysteine through phenylalanine. Only the CDR3 DNA is retained, 48 bases long and in frame from the first base. The receptor chain draws on TRBV19 and TRBJ2-5; 14 bases in the middle match TRBD2. The sequence was obtained from a man in his thirties or forties in good health. The sequencing input was PBMCs. The nucleotide sequence is TGTGCCAGTAGTATGGGACTAGCGGGAGCAGGGGAGACCCAGTACTTC. Protein translation: CASSMGLAGAGETQYF.